This T cell receptor (beta chain) emerged from a study of blood T cells in healthy people across ages. Overall study findings and caveats: Versus aged donors, long-lived donors had higher diversity and more naive CD4+ cells.

A note on this clonotype: Its antigen is as yet unknown.

The amount of total RNA extracted per sample was at least 5.5 micrograms. There are 17 residues in the CDR3. The germline V gene encodes CDR1 SGHKS and CDR2 YYEKEE (reference sequence). Trimming removed 8 bases at V and 3 bases at J, with 23 bases between. A second PCR, run for about 7 to 12 cycles, used a sample-barcoded 5' primer plus a J-beta primer mix. Every cDNA was tagged by a template-switch adaptor with 12 random nucleotides. TCRdb itself ran the 5' RACE reads through MiXCR, one entry per CDR3 protein. Of hundreds of thousands of distinct CDR3 sequences listed, roughly 25% were seen once; the top ten hold under 10%. These data were also reused for a study on T cells of mothers and their children.

The J gene is TRBJ2-2, the V gene TRBV5-5; tentatively, D is TRBD1 (5 bases). This receptor was taken from a boy aged 5 to 17 in good health. The source material was blood. CDR3 in DNA: TGTGCCAGTAGTCCGTATGGGGCCGAATGGGACACCGGGGAGCTGTTTTTT. This encodes CASSPYGAEWDTGELFF. Looking up the rest from reference TRBV5-5 and TRBJ2-2 gives the full variable domain: DAGVTQSPTHLIKTRGQQVTLRCSPISGHKSVSWYQQVLGQGPQFIFQYYEKEERGRGNFPDRFSARQFPNYSSELNVNALLLGDSALYLCASSPYGAEWDTGELFFGEGSRLTVL.